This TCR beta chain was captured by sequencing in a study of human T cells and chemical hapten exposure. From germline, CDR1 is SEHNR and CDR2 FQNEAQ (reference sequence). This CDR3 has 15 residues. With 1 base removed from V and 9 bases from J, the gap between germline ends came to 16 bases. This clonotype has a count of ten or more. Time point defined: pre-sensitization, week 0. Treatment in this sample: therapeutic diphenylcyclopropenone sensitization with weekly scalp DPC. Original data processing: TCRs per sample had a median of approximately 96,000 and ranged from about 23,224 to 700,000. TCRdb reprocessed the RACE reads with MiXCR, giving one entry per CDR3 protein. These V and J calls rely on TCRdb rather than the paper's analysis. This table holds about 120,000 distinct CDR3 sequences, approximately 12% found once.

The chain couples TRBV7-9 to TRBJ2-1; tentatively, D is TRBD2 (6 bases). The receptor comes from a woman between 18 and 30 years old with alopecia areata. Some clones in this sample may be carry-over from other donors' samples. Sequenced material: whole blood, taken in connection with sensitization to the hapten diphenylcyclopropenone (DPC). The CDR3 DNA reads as TGTGCCAGCAGCTTAGACGGGGGACCTTCGGGTGAGCAGTTCTTC. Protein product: CASSLDGGPSGEQFF.